One and the same sample provided the 30 T cell receptor beta chains below, sequenced in a study of type 1 regulatory T cells (TCRdb year 2021). These receptors have no known antigen. Sequencing was carried out with an Illumina MiSeq. The public reads were reanalyzed by TCRdb: fastp trimming at Q25, MiXCR alignment, in-frame beta chains only. Duplicate CDR3 protein sequences are folded into a single record with the most common DNA and genes. The sample table records tens of thousands of distinct CDR3 sequences; around 49% of these occur just once. More than 2% of the sample rests with the top ten. The material sequenced was cultured non-Tr1 T cells, either the whole culture or a sorted T cell fraction (not recorded which). The cell subset or site label on this specimen signifies: non-Tr1 population from the T-allo10 product. These receptors were collected from a human donor in good health.

This clonotype was recorded a few times. The J gene is TRBJ2-3, the V gene TRBV3-1, with 7 bases fitting TRBD1. The germline V gene has CDR1 LGHDT and CDR2 YNNKEL (reference sequence). Trimming cost V 8 bases and J 2 bases; bases outside gene matches: 4. CDR3 length equals 13 residues. CDR3 protein: CASGTAATDTQYF. The CDR3 DNA reads TGTGCCAGCGGGACAGCTGCCACAGATACGCAGTATTTT.

The J gene is TRBJ2-1, the V gene TRBV20-1, with D unresolved. CDR1 and CDR2 (germline): DFQATT, SNEGSKA (reference sequence). CDR3 size: 14 residues. V lost 3 bases and J lost 0, with 9 bases in between. Written as DNA, the CDR3 is TGCAGTGCTAGTGGCGTGAGCTCCTACAATGAGCAGTTCTTC. It is translated as CSASGVSSYNEQFF.

The V call is TRBV5-1, the J call TRBJ2-7; tentatively, D is TRBD1 or TRBD2 (5 bases each). CDR1 SGHRS and CDR2 YFSETQ come from the germline V gene. This CDR3 spans 14 amino acids. The germline V and J ends were trimmed by 0 bases and 5 bases, with 12 bases remaining between them. For the CDR3, the DNA is TGCGCCAGCAGCTTGGGAGGGGACGTAAACGAGCAGTACTTC. It is translated as CASSLGGDVNEQYF. The variable domain in full, completed from reference TRBV5-1 and TRBJ2-7, reads KAGVTQTPRYLIKTRGQQVTLSCSPISGHRSVSWYQQTPGQGLQFLFEYFSETQRNKGNFPGRFSGRQFSNSRSEMNVSTLELGDSALYLCASSLGGDVNEQYFGPGTRLTVT.

The V call is TRBV4-2, the J call TRBJ1-2; D is undetermined. This CDR3 region has 15 residues. Germline CDR1 reads LGHNA; CDR2 reads YNFKEQ. Trimming shortened V by 4 bases and J by 4 bases, and 16 bases separated the two germline ends. This CDR3 is CASSPEEGSSYGYTF. The CDR3 bases are TGTGCCAGCAGCCCGGAGGAGGGTTCCAGCTATGGCTACACCTTC.

This chain links TRBV5-1 with TRBJ2-1; the match to TRBD2 covers 12 bases. This CDR3 has 16 amino acids. The V and J ends lost 4 bases and 4 bases, in that order; junction bases with no gene match: 6. The germline V gene has CDR1 SGHRS and CDR2 YFSETQ. The CDR3 sequence: CASSGQLAGGYNEQFF. The DNA for the CDR3 is TGCGCCAGCAGCGGGCAACTAGCGGGGGGATACAATGAGCAGTTCTTC.

The sample holds a few counts of this clonotype. The rearrangement links TRBV5-5 to TRBJ1-3; D unresolved. The germline V gene has CDR1 SGHKS and CDR2 YYEKEE (reference sequence). This CDR3 is 14 amino acids long. Trimming left V 3 bases short and J 3 bases short, with 10 bases between. The CDR3 here is CASSSYSDGNTIYF. The CDR3 nucleotides read TGTGCCAGCAGCTCCTACTCGGATGGAAACACCATATATTTT.

The J gene is TRBJ2-3, the V gene TRBV5-6; no firm D call. The V gene's germline CDR1 is SGHDT and CDR2 YYEEEE. V lost 2 bases to trimming and J lost 0 bases, with 10 bases between them. This CDR3 has 15 amino acids. CDR3 DNA: TGTGCCAGCAGCTTTCGCACCGCTAGCACAGATACGCAGTATTTT. Its translation: CASSFRTASTDTQYF. Full variable domain (remainder filled in from reference TRBV5-6 and TRBJ2-3): DAGVTQSPTHLIKTRGQQVTLRCSPKSGHDTVSWYQQALGQGPQFIFQYYEEEERQRGNFPDRFSGHQFPNYSSELNVNALLLGDSALYLCASSFRTASTDTQYFGPGTRLTVL.

Remarks on this clonotype: Mismatch with germline at one junction end may stem from a read error. The CDR3 protein is CASRPGQGNLPLHF. DNA of the CDR3: TGTGCCAGCAGACCCGGACAGGGGAATTTACCCCTCCACTTT. The chain recombines TRBV3-1 with TRBJ1-6, with TRBD1 matching 9 bases. From germline, CDR1 is LGHDT and CDR2 YNNKEL (reference sequence). This CDR3 is built from 14 residues.

In DNA form, the CDR3 reads TGCGCCAGCAGCCCCCAGCCGGGACAGTTCTTCTATGGCTACACCTTC. Translating it yields CASSPQPGQFFYGYTF. This rearrangement joins TRBV4-1 to TRBJ1-2; 7 bases match TRBD1. CDR3 length equals 16 residues. Germline trimming cut 4 bases from V and 4 bases from J; bases unmatched to any gene: 12. CDR1 MGHRA and CDR2 YSYEKL come from the germline V gene.

The CDR3 sequence: CASSQGRREETQYF. The DNA for the CDR3 is TGTGCCAGCAGCCAGGGGAGGAGAGAAGAGACCCAGTACTTC. The gene calls are TRBV7-2 and TRBJ2-5; D is perhaps TRBD1 or TRBD2 (6 bases each). Germline V gene sequence: CDR1 SGHTA, CDR2 FQGNSA. This CDR3 spans 14 amino acids. The V end lost 5 bases, the J end lost 3 bases, and 13 bases lay between the germline ends.

The chain employs TRBV27 and TRBJ1-5; weak D call: TRBD1 (5 bases). CDR1 is MNHEY and CDR2 is SMNVEV in the germline V gene (reference sequence). CDR3 size: 15 residues. V was pared by 6 bases and J by 8 bases, with 20 bases between. The CDR3 nucleotides are TGTGCCAGCAGAAAAATAGACGGGGACTATGAGCCCCAGCATTTT. This encodes CASRKIDGDYEPQHF.

The gene calls are TRBV5-1 and TRBJ2-5, with unresolved D. The germline V gene encodes CDR1 SGHRS and CDR2 YFSETQ. CDR3 length equals 14 residues. V gave up 6 bases and J gave up 1 base, with 13 bases separating them. Here the CDR3 reads CASTVTLGQETQYF. In DNA, the CDR3 is TGCGCCAGCACCGTAACGTTGGGCCAAGAGACCCAGTACTTC.

This clonotype was seen a handful of times. The V and J genes are TRBV27 and TRBJ1-1; TRBD1 might be the D (5 bases). CDR1 and CDR2 from the germline V gene are MNHEY and SMNVEV (reference sequence). CDR3 length: 14 amino acids. The ends were cut back, 1 base at V and 5 bases at J, with 11 bases in the middle. The CDR3 DNA follows: TGTGCCAGCAGTTTATTTGGGGGGAAGACTGAAGCTTTCTTT. It translates to CASSLFGGKTEAFF.

This clonotype turned up a few times. The chain has TRBV4-2 and TRBJ1-1; no clear D. This CDR3 is built from 15 residues. Germline assignment: CDR1 LGHNA and CDR2 YNFKEQ. V was trimmed by 0 bases and J by 1 base, leaving 9 bases between them. The CDR3 nucleotides read TGTGCCAGCAGCCAAGATAGGTTCCGGAACACTGAAGCTTTCTTT. Its protein product is CASSQDRFRNTEAFF.

The V and J genes are TRBV6-6 and TRBJ1-1; D remains ambiguous. Deletions cut 5 bases from V and 1 base from J, with 8 bases between. Germline V gene sequence: CDR1 MNHNY, CDR2 SVGAGI (reference sequence). This CDR3 is built from 13 residues. The CDR3 sequence: CASSKPTNTEAFF. Written as DNA, the CDR3 is TGTGCCAGCAGTAAGCCAACGAACACTGAAGCTTTCTTT.

This clonotype appeared a single time. The chain links TRBV11-1 to TRBJ2-7, with D unclear. With 5 bases removed from V and 2 bases from J, the gap between germline ends came to 13 bases. Germline values: CDR1 SGHAT, CDR2 FQDESV (reference sequence). The CDR3 has 14 residues. CDR3 nucleotide sequence: TGTGCCAGCAGCCGACGGAGACCTCCCTACGAGCAGTACTTC. Translation: CASSRRRPPYEQYF. The entire variable domain, with the rest obtained from reference TRBV11-1 and TRBJ2-7, is as follows: EAEVAQSPRYKITEKSQAVAFWCDPISGHATLYWYRQILGQGPELLVQFQDESVVDDSQLPKDRFSAERLKGVDSTLKIQPAELGDSAMYLCASSRRRPPYEQYFGPGTRLTVT.

CDR3 sequence: CASSLSGHNQPQHF. The CDR3 bases are TGTGCCAGCAGTTTAAGTGGCCACAATCAGCCCCAGCATTTT. The V gene is TRBV28, the J gene TRBJ1-5; D unresolved. Trimming removed 2 bases from V and 3 bases from J, with 8 bases in between. The germline V gene encodes CDR1 MDHEN and CDR2 SYDVKM. The CDR3 has 14 amino acids.

The chain is built from TRBV7-9 and TRBJ2-1, with TRBD2 identical over 10 bases. The trim removed 3 bases at V and 8 bases at J, leaving 10 bases unmatched. There are 16 residues in the CDR3. CDR1 SEHNR and CDR2 FQNEAQ come from the germline V gene (reference sequence). The CDR3 coding sequence is TGTGCCAGCAGCTTTGGTAGCGGGGGGCAAGGCGATGAGCAGTTCTTC. Amino acid sequence: CASSFGSGGQGDEQFF.

The rearrangement joins TRBV7-2 to TRBJ1-6; D gene unclear. CDR3 size: 12 residues. V was cut by 5 bases and J by 4 bases, with 3 bases left in between. The germline CDR1 and CDR2 sequences are SGHTA and FQGNSA. CDR3 nucleotides: TGTGCCAGCAGCGGGTATAATTCACCCCTCCACTTT. Translated: CASSGYNSPLHF.

This clonotype was picked up a small number of times. The chain links TRBV6-6 to TRBJ2-2; either TRBD1 or TRBD2 may fit D (6 bases each). CDR3 size: 15 residues. V was cut by 10 bases and J by 2 bases, with 17 bases left in between. CDR1 is MNHNY and CDR2 is SVGAGI in the germline V gene (reference sequence). CDR3 sequence reads: CATRWGAANTGELFF. The CDR3 nucleotides read TGTGCCACCAGATGGGGGGCGGCTAACACCGGGGAGCTGTTTTTT.

This chain uses TRBV30 with TRBJ1-6; tentative D call: TRBD1 (6 bases). V was trimmed by 2 bases and J by 7 bases, leaving 12 bases between them. The CDR3 sequence is 14 residues long. Germline V gene data show CDR1 as GTSNPN and CDR2 as SVGIG (reference sequence). CDR3 protein: CAWSSGGLNSPLHF. CDR3 bases: TGTGCCTGGAGTTCTGGGGGGCTCAATTCACCCCTCCACTTT. The complete variable domain, with remaining parts taken from reference TRBV30 and TRBJ1-6, reads SQTIHQWPATLVQPVGSPLSLECTVEGTSNPNLYWYRQAAGRGLQLLFYSVGIGQISSEVPQNLSASRPQDRQFILSSKKLLLSDSGFYLCAWSSGGLNSPLHFGNGTRLTVT.

The chain uses TRBV12-3 or TRBV12-4 and TRBJ1-3, with 7 positions matching TRBD1. The V gene end was trimmed by 5 bases and the J gene end by 3 bases; junction bases not matched to a gene: 13. This CDR3 has 17 amino acids. This CDR3 is CASSPPFTTGVGNTIYF. Written as DNA, the CDR3 is TGTGCCAGCAGTCCCCCCTTCACAACAGGGGTTGGAAACACCATATATTTT.

The chain carries TRBV15 and TRBJ1-3; no definite D call. This CDR3 is 12 amino acids long. CDR1 is LNHNV and CDR2 is YYDKDF in the germline V gene (reference sequence). V dropped 1 base and J dropped 4 bases, with 2 bases sitting between them. The CDR3 loop is CATSRVGNTIYF. CDR3 bases: TGTGCCACCAGCAGAGTAGGAAACACCATATATTTT.

V and J are TRBV6-6 and TRBJ1-3, with D perhaps TRBD1 (6 bases). V lost 6 bases, J lost 3 bases, and 18 bases lay in between. CDR3 length: 16 residues. The germline CDR1 and CDR2 sequences are MNHNY and SVGAGI (reference sequence). CDR3 sequence reads: CASSHKKQGRGNTIYF. DNA for the CDR3: TGTGCCAGCAGCCATAAAAAACAGGGACGTGGAAACACCATATATTTT.

This clonotype appeared a few times. V and J are TRBV4-2 and TRBJ1-3, with TRBD1 identical over 7 bases. Losses at the gene ends were 0 bases for V and 3 bases for J; bases not matched to a gene: 2. Germline CDR1 LGHNA, CDR2 YNFKEQ. This CDR3 has 15 residues. CDR3 protein: CASSQENRGGNTIYF. The CDR3 DNA sequence: TGTGCCAGCAGCCAAGAGAACAGGGGTGGAAACACCATATATTTT.

This chain connects TRBV11-2 to TRBJ1-2, with D perhaps matching TRBD1 (5 bases). Trimming cost V 0 bases and J 4 bases, with 18 bases left between them. Germline CDR1 reads SGHAT; CDR2 reads FQNNGV. This CDR3 region has 17 residues. DNA for the CDR3: TGTGCCAGCAGCTTAGATCGAGTTGGGACCGGCGGCTATGGCTACACCTTC. This codes for CASSLDRVGTGGYGYTF.

The chain links TRBV6-2 or TRBV6-3 to TRBJ2-7, with a weak D call TRBD2 (6 bases). CDR1 MNHEY and CDR2 SVGEGT come from the germline V gene. This CDR3 comprises 16 residues. V was pared by 7 bases and J by 3 bases, with 22 bases between. DNA of the CDR3: TGTGCCAGCAACTTTTACCGGCTGGGAGGCAGCTACGAGCAGTACTTC. It codes for CASNFYRLGGSYEQYF.

The chain is built from TRBV29-1 and TRBJ1-6, with 8 bases aligning to TRBD1. This CDR3 is 14 amino acids long. Germline V gene data show CDR1 as SQVTM and CDR2 as ANQGSEA. J was trimmed by 5 bases and V by 4 bases; bases with no gene match: 4. This CDR3 reads CSVGSGQDNSPLHF. In nucleotides, the CDR3 is TGCAGCGTTGGGTCGGGACAGGATAATTCACCCCTCCACTTT.

This chain joins TRBV6-1 and TRBJ2-7; 7 bases match TRBD1. The germline CDR1 and CDR2 sequences are MNHNS and SASEGT. The CDR3 sequence is 13 residues long. The trim removed 6 bases at V and 3 bases at J, leaving 5 bases unmatched. The chain's CDR3 is CASRPGQLYEQYF. Written as DNA, the CDR3 is TGTGCCAGCAGACCGGGACAGCTCTACGAGCAGTACTTC.

This clonotype came up a few times. The chain couples TRBV12-2 to TRBJ2-3; the D segment call TRBD2 is taken from the table without a DNA check. TRBV12-2 is a pseudogene segment. This CDR3 spans 20 amino acids. This chain's CDR3 is CASRPPGLAGGLGCTDTQYF. CDR3 in DNA: TGTGCAAGTCGCCCCCCGGGACTAGCGGGGGGCCTTGGGTGCACAGATACGCAGTATTTT.